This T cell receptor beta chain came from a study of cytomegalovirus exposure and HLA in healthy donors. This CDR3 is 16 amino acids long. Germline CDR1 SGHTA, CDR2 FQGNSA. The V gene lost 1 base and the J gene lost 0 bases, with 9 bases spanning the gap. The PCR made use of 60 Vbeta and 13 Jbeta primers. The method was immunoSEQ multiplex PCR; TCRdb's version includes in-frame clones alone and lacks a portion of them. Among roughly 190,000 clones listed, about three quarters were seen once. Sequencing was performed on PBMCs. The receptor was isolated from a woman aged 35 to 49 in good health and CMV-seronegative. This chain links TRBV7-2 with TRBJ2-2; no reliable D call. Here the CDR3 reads CASSLVRVSNTGELFF. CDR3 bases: TGTGCCAGCAGCTTAGTTCGAGTATCGAACACCGGGGAGCTGTTTTTT.